Described below is a single T cell receptor (beta chain) sequence and its context. Its specificity is not known. The data belong to a study of regulatory T cells in long-lasting Graves disease. Overall study context: Over 5 years on antithyroid drugs plus positive TSH receptor antibodies marked Graves' disease as persistent.

In building TCR beta libraries, iRepertoire HTBI primers were used together with Arm-PCR of CDR3 regions. In the original processing: The samples yielded roughly 60 TRBV and roughly 13 TRBJ segments. TCRdb recomputed calls from the multiplex PCR reads with MiXCR, one row per CDR3 protein. The V and J calls were not made by the authors but by TCRdb's processing. Counted here are approximately 440,000 distinct CDR3 sequences, around 22% occurring once; the ten biggest clones make up 26%. Time point defined: persistent/refractory GD, antithyroid drugs over 5 years with positive TRAb. TCR sequences were obtained from RNA taken from PBMCs. Overall study findings and caveats: Favored gene segments in persistent disease were TRBV28, TRBJ1-2 and TRBJ2-5. Possibly, too few samples lowered accuracy.

The CDR3 has 16 residues. V was pared by 5 bases and J by 2 bases, with 10 bases of the junction left unmatched. Germline assignment: CDR1 SEHNR and CDR2 FQNEAQ (reference sequence). The TCR sequence derives from a female donor with Graves disease. The rearrangement uses TRBV7-9 and TRBJ2-7, with 9 bases matching TRBD2. Source: peripheral blood mononuclear cells (PBMCs), taken when the disease was refractory, from a patient treated with antithyroid drugs. Here the CDR3 DNA reads TGTGCCAGCAGCCCGAAAGATAGCGGGAGCCCCTACGAGCAGTACTTC. Translated, it gives CASSPKDSGSPYEQYF.